This T cell receptor beta chain was sequenced in a study of T cell responses to AZD1222 COVID-19 vaccine. The CDR3 is 13 residues long. CDR1 is MDHEN and CDR2 is SYDVKM in the germline V gene. The V and J ends lost 6 bases and 7 bases, in that order; junction bases with no gene match: 5. Second-dose schedules of about 4 or about 12 weeks were combined. About this clone: The antigen remains undetermined.

The study, taken as a whole, reports: It was only after the peak T cell response that any repertoires were sampled. A rise in Spike-specific TCR breadth and depth followed two AZD1222 doses. Reportedly, close to half of spike-specific TCRs are directed against unmutated variant regions.

TCRdb's copy holds only in-frame clones and misses some; the assay was immunoSEQ multiplex PCR. The data show under 150,000 clones, approximately 90% seen once. This receptor was obtained from an adult who received the AZD1222 COVID-19 vaccine. The chain carries TRBV28 and TRBJ1-2; TRBD1 aligns across 10 bases. The material sequenced was peripheral blood, taken 28 days after the second AZD1222 dose. In DNA form, the CDR3 reads TGTGCCAGCAGCGAGACAGGGGGCCGTGGCTACACCTTC. As protein: CASSETGGRGYTF.